This paragraph covers one T cell receptor (beta chain) sequence. This receptor's antigen is unknown. Base qualities are missing; no much larger clone stands one base away. The data belong to a study of beta chain features in type 1 diabetes (dated by TCRdb to 2017 to 2018). Regarding the study in general: Mean age, gender distribution, total cell number and subset yield did not differ between patients and healthy donors. The study compared TCRB repertoires of sorted circulating CD4+ T cell subsets between recently diagnosed type 1 diabetes patients and matched healthy donors. Regulatory and stem cell-like memory subsets were obtained from only 8 patients and roughly eight healthy donors, while naive and central memory subsets were obtained from all 30 or so donors. A total of 107,917,701 sorted cells were examined across all samples, and the number of cells per subset was strongly correlated with RNA yield.

The entire isolated RNA was reverse transcribed using the High Capacity cDNA Reverse Transcription Kit, and thus expressed TCRB transcripts were sequenced. Deep immunoSEQ sequencing was performed on naive, central memory and regulatory T cell samples, with an average of approximately 4 million total reads per sample. After sorted cells were lysed in RLT buffer, RNA was extracted with DNase-treated RNeasy Micro or Mini kits, with the choice depending on cell number. To prevent cross-contamination, each cell subset was processed individually, whereas patient and healthy donor samples were processed jointly. The immunoSEQ multiplex PCR was used to amplify TCRB sequences from cDNA, generating 87-bp fragments that spanned the CDR3 region. Amplicons were sequenced on the Illumina HiSeq platform. Processing in the source paper ran as follows. PCR bias was corrected computationally using synthetic template baselines, and reads within Hamming distance 2 were collapsed, with unmergeable singletons discarded. Reads were aligned against IMGT to assign V, D and J genes, CDR3 length and insertions or deletions at six rearrangement sites. Within each subset, clonotype counts were normalized to sorted cell number, after which true diversity and Gini coefficients were computed with the tcR R package. Repertoire sharing was quantified using the overlap coefficient calculated on TCRB nucleotide sequences. Out-of-frame TCRB sequences from naive cells were analyzed as a proxy for the pre-selection repertoire. This is the immuneACCESS table as TCRdb keeps it, with only in-frame sequences that have V and J called. A part of the clones is gone; compared with another copy, unresolved V genes explain less than half, and the rest is unexplained. V and J calls plus clone size are reproduced from that table; the DNA served to infer D and trimming. The sample table records 970,000 or so clones; about a sixth of these occur just once. The ten largest clones capture 0.023% of the sample.

The CDR3, from cysteine to phenylalanine, totals 16 residues. Left in the record is the CDR3 DNA by itself, 48 bases read in frame from the first base. The germline V gene sets CDR1 to KGHSH and CDR2 to LQKENI. Clipping removes 6 bases from V and 2 bases from J, with 10 as the unmatched junction base count. A single peripheral blood draw of approximately 100 mL on average was collected from each donor into heparinised tubes. Using a panel that included CD45RO, CCR7, CD25, CD127, CD95 and CD27, naive, central memory, regulatory and stem cell-like memory CD4+ T cells were sorted on a BD FACSAria II. A purity above 95% was achieved for all sorted populations. PBMCs were separated immediately by Lymphoprep density gradient centrifugation and were stained directly, without being cultured. So that batch effects would be minimized, each experiment stained and sorted samples in pairs, pairing one healthy donor with one patient.

Results and caveats for the whole study, not just this receptor: Only small numbers of individuals were included in the HLA sub-analyses, which left unresolved whether HLA type had any influence on TCRB rearrangement. Naive, central memory and regulatory TCRB repertoires appeared to be more similar among patients than among healthy donors. Shorter templates might be favored by PCR, yet because patient and control samples were amplified and corrected together, any such skew would affect both groups equally. Type 1 diabetes patients showed a moderate but significant shortening of TCRB CDR3 length in all four CD4+ subsets. Because cDNA rather than genomic DNA was sequenced, highly expressing activated cells could have been over-represented, although no difference in activation and CD3 levels was found between groups. At VDJ recombination sites, patients with type 1 diabetes made fewer insertions and deleted more nucleotides, a pattern implying thymic rearrangement abnormalities.

Material for sequencing was naive CD4+ T cells from blood. The cell subset or site label corresponds to: true naive CD4+ T cells. This sequence was found in a young woman in good health. The rearranged segments are TRBV18 and TRBJ1-3, with 7 bases aligning to TRBD1. The CDR3 amino acid sequence is: CASSSGGGETGNTIYF. The sequenced DNA: TGTGCCAGCTCCTCGGGAGGGGGCGAAACTGGAAACACCATATATTTT.